One T cell receptor (beta chain) is described in this entry. Its antigen remains unknown. CDR1 is SGHAT, CDR2 FQNNGV, per germline. Trimming cost V 3 bases and J 3 bases, with 11 bases left between them. The CDR3 runs to 14 residues. PCR primers comprised 60 Vbeta and 13 Jbeta primers. As handled by the study authors: Later work found about 80 million unique TCR beta chains, with 9 million to 13 million shared. The repertoire was sequenced with immunoSEQ multiplex PCR; TCRdb's copy has only in-frame clones and lacks some. That table supplies the V and J calls and clone size; D and trimming were determined from the DNA. Of 100,000 or so clones listed, around three quarters are singletons. The entry originates in a study of cytomegalovirus exposure and HLA in healthy donors. The study, taken as a whole, reports: Reported performance of the classifier showed diagnosis of cytomegalovirus status with high specificity and sensitivity. CMV serostatus alone was available as immune exposure information. Later, an analysis found that common viral pathogens appeared to be linked with several of the most significant clusters.

The TCR sequence derives from a female donor in good health and CMV-seronegative. The chain carries TRBV11-2 and TRBJ1-1; possible D gene TRBD1, 6 bases. Sample: PBMCs. CDR3 sequence (DNA): TGTGCCAGCAGCTTTGAGGGGGGGTACACTGAAGCTTTCTTT. This encodes CASSFEGGYTEAFF.